The rows below give T cell receptor beta chains drawn from one sample of a study of T-cell reconstitution after alpha-beta-depleted transplantation in children. TCRdb re-called the PCR reads with MiXCR, one entry per CDR3 protein. There are about 900,000 distinct CDR3 sequences in the sample; around 30% occur only once, and 28% lies in the top ten. The sequenced sample was PBMCs, mostly from graft donor cells, obtained 360 days after TCRalphabeta/CD19-depleted stem cell transplant. The receptors here all came from a boy less than two years old who had a stem cell transplant for SCID, so the T cells may come from the graft donor. The conserved cysteine and the conserved F or W are not part of the CDR3 here. The D gene is left open where the match is weak.

J gene,V gene,D gene,CDR3 protein
TRBJ1-2,TRBV10-2,TRBD1,ASSSGTGRDT
TRBJ2-2,TRBV7-3,.,ASSKQGGGDTGELF
TRBJ2-7,TRBV4-3,.,ASSQEWGQGIYEQY
TRBJ1-5,TRBV5-1,TRBD1,ASSLGTGDSNQPQH
TRBJ2-1,TRBV10-2,.,ASSDPFTAWEQF
TRBJ1-1,TRBV12-3/TRBV12-4,.,ASRGIQGKNTEAF
TRBJ2-1,TRBV9,.,ASSADMVEGAVGEQF
TRBJ2-1,TRBV20-1,TRBD2,SARVGGGARNEQF
TRBJ2-5,TRBV5-1,.,ASSLEHRTETQY
TRBJ2-1,TRBV20-1,TRBD1,SARTGYHEQF
TRBJ1-4,TRBV7-8,.,ASSSPLGGPEKLF
TRBJ2-1,TRBV12-3/TRBV12-4,TRBD2,ASGGISGADSSYNEQF
TRBJ2-7,TRBV11-2,TRBD1,ASGGGQGREQY
TRBJ2-7,TRBV7-3,TRBD1,ASSLTSQGAHEQY
TRBJ2-3,TRBV19,.,ASSIGRTSTDTQY
TRBJ2-4,TRBV4-1,TRBD1,ASSQNRDRAKNIQY
TRBJ1-2,TRBV20-1,.,SALRGAGGYT
TRBJ2-1,TRBV19,TRBD1,ASSFDRVYNEQF
TRBJ2-3,TRBV5-1,TRBD1,ASSTSDRATDTQY
TRBJ1-5,TRBV12-3/TRBV12-4,.,ASSYNPKSNQPQH
TRBJ2-7,TRBV5-1,TRBD1,ASSRKPGQGEFYEQY
TRBJ1-5,TRBV20-1,.,SASNIYSNQPQH
TRBJ1-5,TRBV20-1,.,SATTAPNQPQH
TRBJ2-2,TRBV12-3/TRBV12-4,TRBD1,ASSRARTGDGELF
TRBJ2-2,TRBV7-2,.,ASSLVQGPGELF
TRBJ1-1,TRBV7-9,.,ASSSKGEAF
TRBJ1-4,TRBV6-5,.,ASSYSVFSGRKVEKLF
TRBJ1-1,TRBV6-2/TRBV6-3,.,ASSPVRQWPNTEAF
TRBJ2-3,TRBV12-3/TRBV12-4,.,ASSLDRDKDTQY
TRBJ1-2,TRBV20-1,TRBD1,SARGQGAIGYT
TRBJ2-2,TRBV7-8,.,ASSLVDAGSTGELF
TRBJ2-7,TRBV12-3/TRBV12-4,.,ASSSVSGSYEQY
TRBJ2-2,TRBV9,TRBD2,ASSVGPGGIGELF
TRBJ2-7,TRBV10-3,.,AISEGQGSYEQY
TRBJ2-7,TRBV2,TRBD1,ASSEDTLQGREQY
TRBJ2-1,TRBV4-2,TRBD2,ASRHSGGDNEQF
TRBJ2-5,TRBV25-1,.,ASSDGGQETQY
TRBJ1-6,TRBV6-2/TRBV6-3,.,ASSYRLSYNSPLH
TRBJ2-1,TRBV5-4,.,ASSFHRTPRNEQF
TRBJ2-7,TRBV4-1,TRBD1,ASSHGTGGDEQY
TRBJ1-2,TRBV30,TRBD1,AWNPTGLGGYT